Listed here is a single T cell receptor beta chain. Its antigen is not known. Individual cDNA molecules each received unique molecular identifiers attached to them. MiXCR, applied by TCRdb to the 5' RACE reads, yields one record per CDR3 protein. The sample lists fewer than 45,000 distinct CDR3 sequences, roughly 9.9% occurring once. The sample belongs to a study of early T cells in non-severe SARS-CoV-2 infection. Study findings and constraints: Sequences matched to VDJdb favored anti-spike CD8 responses, while private and CD4 specificities were missed.

The CDR3 consists of 11 residues. The V gene end was trimmed by 10 bases and the J gene end by 6 bases; junction bases not matched to a gene: 6. Germline CDR1 and CDR2: ENHRY and SYGVKD. The V and J genes are TRBV10-3 and TRBJ2-7, with TRBD1 identical over 7 bases. The sequencing sample was made of whole blood. This clonotype was obtained from an adult who was a healthcare worker with PCR-confirmed SARS-CoV-2 infection or an uninfected control (not recorded which). CDR3 sequence (DNA): TGTGCCACCGAAACAGGGGCCGAGCAGTACTTC. It yields the protein CATETGAEQYF.